Presented here are 10 T cell receptor beta chains from one specimen sequenced in a study of early T cells in non-severe SARS-CoV-2 infection. MiXCR was run by TCRdb on the 5' RACE reads, yielding one entry per CDR3 protein. Of about 57,000 distinct CDR3 sequences in the sample, roughly 10% were seen once. What was sequenced was whole blood. The receptors shown here come from an adult who was a healthcare worker with PCR-confirmed SARS-CoV-2 infection or an uninfected control (not recorded which).

This clonotype was recorded many times. This rearrangement joins TRBV14 to TRBJ1-2; no definite D call. V was clipped by 0 bases and J by 4 bases, with 6 bases between them. The V gene's germline CDR1 is SGHDN and CDR2 FVKESK. The length of the CDR3 is 13 residues. DNA of the CDR3: TGTGCCAGCAGCCAAGAAACGAGCTATGGCTACACCTTC. Translating gives CASSQETSYGYTF.

The V gene is TRBV7-2, the J gene TRBJ1-5; D ambiguous. Trimming left V 2 bases short and J 2 bases short, with 4 bases between. CDR3 size: 13 residues. Germline V gene sequence: CDR1 SGHTA, CDR2 FQGNSA. CDR3 sequence (DNA): TGTGCCAGCAGCTTAAAGGGCAATCAGCCCCAGCATTTT. Its protein product is CASSLKGNQPQHF.

The chain is built from TRBV6-2 or TRBV6-3 and TRBJ2-2; tentatively, D is TRBD1 (6 bases). Germline values: CDR1 MNHEY, CDR2 SVGEGT. The V gene lost 8 bases and the J gene lost 6 bases, with 22 bases spanning the gap. This CDR3 is built from 16 residues. CDR3 sequence: CASGRQDPRAPGELFF. In nucleotides, the CDR3 is TGTGCCAGCGGAAGACAGGACCCGAGAGCGCCCGGGGAGCTGTTTTTT.

This clonotype has ten or more counts. This chain connects TRBV12-3 or TRBV12-4 to TRBJ1-5; weak D call: TRBD1 (5 bases). Trimming removed 4 bases from V and 2 bases from J, with 12 bases in between. The length of the CDR3 is 15 residues. The CDR3 coding sequence is TGTGCCAGCAGTTCCCCAGGGATAGGCAATCAGCCCCAGCATTTT. Translation: CASSSPGIGNQPQHF.

V gene TRBV6-1 combines with J gene TRBJ1-2, with D possibly matching TRBD1 (6 bases). Germline loops: CDR1 MNHNS, CDR2 SASEGT. V was cut by 6 bases and J by 4 bases, with 36 bases left in between. The CDR3 spans 21 residues. CDR3 DNA: TGTGCCAGCAGGGGGCGGACAGTTGGCGAGAGAGTAATTGGGTCTAGCTATGGCTACACCTTC. Protein sequence: CASRGRTVGERVIGSSYGYTF.

At least ten counts were recorded for this clonotype. The V and J genes are TRBV29-1 and TRBJ2-1, with D uncertain. CDR3 size: 13 residues. The V gene's germline CDR1 is SQVTM and CDR2 ANQGSEA. V dropped 2 bases and J dropped 7 bases, with 12 bases sitting between them. DNA for the CDR3: TGCAGCGTTGAACTAGACGGAAGGAATGAGCAGTTCTTC. Amino acids: CSVELDGRNEQFF.

The chain joins TRBV11-2 to TRBJ2-5; 9 bases fit TRBD2. The V gene's germline CDR1 is SGHAT and CDR2 FQNNGV. The CDR3 is 17 residues long. Losses at the gene ends were 1 base for V and 0 bases for J; bases not matched to a gene: 6. The CDR3 region has the DNA TGTGCCAGCAGCTTAGGTAGAGCGGGAGGCCACCAAGAGACCCAGTACTTC. This gives the protein CASSLGRAGGHQETQYF.

This clonotype was detected a few times. The chain recombines TRBV7-6 with TRBJ2-3, with 8 bases aligning to TRBD2. V was pared by 6 bases and J by 0 bases, with 14 bases of the junction left unmatched. This CDR3 contains 18 residues. Per the germline V gene, CDR1 is SGHVS and CDR2 is FNYEAQ. DNA of the CDR3: TGTGCCAGCAGTCCGACGGCCGCGGGGGGTTTTAGCACAGATACGCAGTATTTT. Its protein is CASSPTAAGGFSTDTQYF.

Only a few counts were recorded for this clonotype. This sequence joins TRBV19 and TRBJ2-2; D uncertain. Trimming cost V 5 bases and J 0 bases, with 7 bases left between them. The CDR3 extends over 14 amino acids. The germline V gene encodes CDR1 LNHDA and CDR2 SQIVND (reference sequence). This chain's CDR3 is CASSALSNTGELFF. CDR3 coding DNA: TGTGCCAGTAGTGCCCTATCGAACACCGGGGAGCTGTTTTTT.

The gene calls are TRBV10-3 and TRBJ1-4; D is undetermined. Trimming cost V 7 bases and J 4 bases, with 10 bases left between them. The CDR3 length is 13 residues. The germline V gene has CDR1 ENHRY and CDR2 SYGVKD. CDR3 in DNA: TGTGCCATCAATAAGGACGTTAATGAAAAACTGTTTTTT. Translated, it gives CAINKDVNEKLFF.